The next 26 T cell receptor beta chains were all read from a single sample in a study of cytomegalovirus exposure and HLA in healthy donors. The PCR ran on 60 Vbeta and 13 Jbeta primers. The assay was immunoSEQ multiplex PCR, and TCRdb's table has in-frame clones only and misses some. Its clone listing holds roughly 80,000 clones. Sequencing was performed on PBMCs. Source of these receptors: a man in his forties or fifties in good health and CMV-seronegative.

V gene TRBV7-3 combines with J gene TRBJ2-1; 10 nucleotides line up with TRBD2. The CDR3 totals 15 residues. Germline V lookup: CDR1 SGHTA, CDR2 FQGTGA. V shed 3 bases and J 2 bases; nucleotides not matched to a gene: 1. The CDR3 coding sequence is TGTGCCAGCAGCTTCGGGACTAGCGCCTACAATGAGCAGTTCTTC. This sequence encodes CASSFGTSAYNEQFF.

The CDR3 region has the DNA TGTGCCAGCAGCTTGTCACTAGCCCTCGATGAGCAGTTCTTC. It specifies CASSLSLALDEQFF. The chain employs TRBV5-6 and TRBJ2-1, with a possible D match to TRBD2 (6 bases). CDR1 and CDR2 from the germline V gene are SGHDT and YYEEEE. The CDR3 runs 14 residues. V lost 1 base to trimming and J lost 8 bases, with 13 bases between them.

The genes are TRBV6-5 and TRBJ1-5; 11 nucleotides match TRBD1. Trimming removed 9 bases from V and 4 bases from J; junction bases left unmatched: 2. The CDR3 contains 13 residues. Germline values: CDR1 MNHEY, CDR2 SVGAGI. CDR3 sequence: CASWDRGNQPQHF. The CDR3 DNA is TGTGCCAGTTGGGACAGGGGGAATCAGCCCCAGCATTTT.

The chain is built from TRBV9 and TRBJ2-5; D possibly corresponds to TRBD1 (6 bases). Trimming cost V 0 bases and J 1 base, with 13 bases left between them. The CDR3 runs to 16 residues. Per germline, CDR1 SGDLS and CDR2 YYNGEE. The CDR3 region is CASSVDGGGFQETQYF. DNA for the CDR3: TGTGCCAGCAGCGTAGACGGTGGGGGCTTCCAAGAGACCCAGTACTTC. The whole variable domain, remainder taken from reference TRBV9 and TRBJ2-5, is DSGVTQTPKHLITATGQRVTLRCSPRSGDLSVYWYQQSLDQGLQFLIQYYNGEERAKGNILERFSAQQFPDLHSELNLSSLELGDSALYFCASSVDGGGFQETQYFGPGTRLLVL.

The genes are TRBV6-1 and TRBJ2-7; D may be TRBD2 (5 bases). Germline assignment: CDR1 MNHNS and CDR2 SASEGT. The V end lost 6 bases, the J end lost 4 bases, and 13 bases lay between the germline ends. The CDR3 sequence is 13 residues long. CDR3 sequence: CASSHSPGYEQYF. DNA for the CDR3: TGTGCCAGCAGCCACAGTCCGGGGTACGAGCAGTACTTC.

A word on this clone: One junction end disagrees with the germline gene, perhaps due to a read error. This rearrangement joins TRBV7-7 to TRBJ2-2; 7 bases match TRBD1. The CDR3 has 18 amino acids. Germline CDR1 SSHAT, CDR2 FNYEAQ (reference sequence). The CDR3 DNA follows: TGTGCTAGCAGCTTTAGGGCCGGGGACAGAGGATCGACCGGGGAGCTGTTTTTT. Protein product: CASSFRAGDRGSTGELFF.

The chain joins TRBV30 to TRBJ2-5; unclear D gene. CDR3 length: 11 amino acids. Trimming removed 4 bases at V and 4 bases at J, with 7 bases between. Per germline, CDR1 GTSNPN and CDR2 SVGIG (reference sequence). CDR3 in DNA: TGTGCCTGGACCTCTAGAGAGACCCAGTACTTC. As protein: CAWTSRETQYF.

J is TRBJ2-3 and V is TRBV5-1; D is possibly TRBD1 (6 bases). Germline assignment: CDR1 SGHRS and CDR2 YFSETQ. The CDR3 runs to 16 residues. V was cut by 0 bases and J by 0 bases, with 11 bases left in between. CDR3 protein: CASSLGTETSTDTQYF. Here the CDR3 DNA reads TGCGCCAGCAGCTTGGGGACAGAAACTAGCACAGATACGCAGTATTTT. The variable domain in full, with the rest retrieved from reference TRBV5-1 and TRBJ2-3, is KAGVTQTPRYLIKTRGQQVTLSCSPISGHRSVSWYQQTPGQGLQFLFEYFSETQRNKGNFPGRFSGRQFSNSRSEMNVSTLELGDSALYLCASSLGTETSTDTQYFGPGTRLTVL.

CDR3 amino acids: CASSELGTSNQPQHF. The CDR3 nucleotides read TGTGCCAGCAGTGAACTCGGGACATCTAATCAGCCCCAGCATTTT. V gene TRBV28 combines with J gene TRBJ1-5, with D perhaps TRBD1 (6 bases). V lost 5 bases to trimming and J lost 4 bases, with 15 bases between them. CDR1 is MDHEN and CDR2 is SYDVKM in the germline V gene. The CDR3 loop spans 15 amino acids. The variable domain in full, with the rest retrieved from reference TRBV28 and TRBJ1-5, is DVKVTQSSRYLVKRTGEKVFLECVQDMDHENMFWYRQDPGLGLRLIYFSYDVKMKEKGDIPEGYSVSREKKERFSLILESASTNQTSMYLCASSELGTSNQPQHFGDGTRLSIL.

With regard to this clone: The junction departs from the called germline gene at one end, perhaps through a read error. In the same sample, other DNA sequences code for this CDR3. The chain uses TRBV7-8 and TRBJ2-7; 7 bases line up with TRBD1. Germline CDR1 and CDR2: SGHVS and FQNEAQ. The CDR3 consists of 13 residues. The CDR3 coding sequence is TGTGCCAGCAGCTTGGGCAGGGGGTACGAACAGTACTTC. Translated: CASSLGRGYEQYF.

The genes are TRBV5-1 and TRBJ2-5; weak D call: TRBD1 (5 bases). CDR1 and CDR2 (germline): SGHRS, YFSETQ. The CDR3 loop spans 16 amino acids. The V and J ends lost 1 base and 8 bases respectively, with 21 bases between them. CDR3 sequence: CASSLLQAAGGETQYF. The CDR3 DNA is TGCGCCAGCAGCTTGTTACAGGCCGCAGGTGGGGAAACCCAGTACTTC.

V and J are TRBV7-6 and TRBJ2-2; D possibly corresponds to TRBD2 (6 bases). The V gene lost 5 bases and the J gene lost 6 bases, with 19 bases spanning the gap. Germline assignment: CDR1 SGHVS and CDR2 FNYEAQ. The CDR3 covers 16 residues. CDR3 coding DNA: TGTGCCAGCAGCGTACGCCAGGGAGGAGTATCCGGGGAGCTGTTTTTT. It is translated as CASSVRQGGVSGELFF. The variable domain in full, with the rest retrieved from reference TRBV7-6 and TRBJ2-2, is GAGVSQSPRYKVTKRGQDVALRCDPISGHVSLYWYRQALGQGPEFLTYFNYEAQQDKSGLPNDRFSAERPEGSISTLTIQRTEQRDSAMYRCASSVRQGGVSGELFFGEGSRLTVL.

This chain uses TRBV9 with TRBJ2-3; D gene uncertain. V lost 0 bases and J 3 bases, leaving 17 bases between the germline ends. This CDR3 has 17 amino acids. Germline V CDR1 and CDR2: SGDLS, YYNGEE. The CDR3 reads CASSVGAIRKGTDTQYF. The CDR3 bases are TGTGCCAGCAGCGTAGGGGCAATCAGGAAAGGAACAGATACGCAGTATTTT.

The V gene is TRBV10-1, the J gene TRBJ2-4, with 11 bases fitting TRBD1. Germline V gene data show CDR1 as WNHNN and CDR2 as SYGVQD (reference sequence). The CDR3 runs 15 residues. With V trimmed by 0 bases and J by 6 bases, 1 base remained unmatched. In DNA form, the CDR3 reads TGCGCCAGCAGTGAGTCGGGGACAGGGGGAAACATTCAGTACTTC. This translates into CASSESGTGGNIQYF.

The chain is built from TRBV30 and TRBJ2-7; D might be TRBD2 (5 bases). V shed 0 bases and J shed 7 bases, with 19 bases lying between them. Germline V gives CDR1 GTSNPN, CDR2 SVGIG (reference sequence). This CDR3 region has 15 residues. CDR3 protein: CAWSVGSGSREEQYF. As DNA, the CDR3 is TGTGCCTGGAGTGTGGGATCCGGTTCGAGGGAAGAGCAGTACTTC.

The chain couples TRBV6-1 to TRBJ2-5; 9 positions agree with TRBD1. The J call is uncertain, as TRBJ2-7 better fits the DNA end. The V gene's germline CDR1 is MNHNS and CDR2 SASEGT. The CDR3 is 15 residues long. CDR3 DNA sequence: TGTGCCAGCAGTCCCGGGACAGGGCAGCCTTACGAGCAGTACTTC. It encodes CASSPGTGQPYEQYF.

This chain links TRBV9 with TRBJ2-2; 9 nucleotides match TRBD2. CDR1 and CDR2 from the germline V gene are SGDLS and YYNGEE. Trimming at V came to 2 bases and at J to 5 bases, leaving 7 bases not matched to a gene. This CDR3 is 16 amino acids long. The CDR3 spells CASSVGAGGWTGELFF. The DNA for the CDR3 is TGTGCCAGCAGCGTCGGCGCGGGGGGGTGGACCGGGGAGCTGTTTTTT.

This chain links TRBV5-1 with TRBJ2-7; 10 nucleotides line up with TRBD2. The germline gives CDR1 SGHRS, CDR2 YFSETQ. Unmatched junction bases numbered 9, after V lost 4 bases and J lost 2 bases. The CDR3 sequence is 16 residues long. CDR3 protein: CASSPPGLATTYEQYF. The DNA for the CDR3 is TGCGCCAGCAGCCCGCCGGGACTAGCGACAACCTACGAGCAGTACTTC.

This chain joins TRBV28 and TRBJ2-3, with 9 bases aligning to TRBD2. There are 12 residues in the CDR3. Germline V gene lookup returns CDR1 MDHEN and CDR2 SYDVKM. The CDR3 sequence: CSSGGNTDTQYF. DNA for the CDR3: TGTAGTAGCGGGGGCAACACAGATACGCAGTATTTT.

The CDR3 nucleotides read TGTGCCACCAGCAGAGATTTAGCGGGGGCTGGAGAGACCCAGTACTTC. It is translated as CATSRDLAGAGETQYF. The genes are TRBV15 and TRBJ2-5; 9 bases are a match to TRBD2. V dropped 0 bases and J dropped 4; count of bases not matched to a gene: 6. Germline V gives CDR1 LNHNV, CDR2 YYDKDF (reference sequence). CDR3 size: 16 residues.

This sequence joins TRBV13 and TRBJ1-1; TRBD1 is a possible D gene (5 bases). CDR1 PRHDT and CDR2 FYEKMQ come from the germline V gene (reference sequence). This CDR3 has 15 amino acids. The V end lost 7 bases, the J end lost 2 bases, and 17 bases lay between the germline ends. CDR3 loop: CASTPSWTYNTEAFF. CDR3 coding DNA: TGTGCCAGCACCCCTAGTTGGACATATAACACTGAAGCTTTCTTT.

The chain recombines TRBV7-8 with TRBJ1-6; 8 positions agree with TRBD1. Germline trimming cut 5 bases from V and 2 bases from J; bases unmatched to any gene: 11. Per the germline V gene, CDR1 is SGHVS and CDR2 is FQNEAQ. CDR3 size: 18 residues. CDR3 DNA: TGTGCCAGCAGCCCAATGTGGTCAGGGGGCACCTATAATTCACCCCTCCACTTT. It is translated as CASSPMWSGGTYNSPLHF. The full variable domain, with the rest looked up from reference TRBV7-8 and TRBJ1-6, is GAGVSQSPRYKVAKRGQDVALRCDPISGHVSLFWYQQALGQGPEFLTYFQNEAQLDKSGLPSDRFFAERPEGSVSTLKIQRTQQEDSAVYLCASSPMWSGGTYNSPLHFGNGTRLTVT.

The gene calls are TRBV11-2 and TRBJ2-1, with a possible D match to TRBD1 (7 bases). The germline V gene encodes CDR1 SGHAT and CDR2 FQNNGV. This CDR3 is built from 18 residues. The V end was cut by 1 base, the J end by 3 bases, with 19 bases between. Here the CDR3 reads CASSLVGQAGGFYNEQFF. CDR3 DNA sequence: TGTGCCAGCAGCTTAGTAGGACAGGCTGGAGGGTTCTACAATGAGCAGTTCTTC.

CDR3 protein: CASRAGYSDTQYF. Written as DNA, the CDR3 is TGTGCCAGCAGGGCGGGGTATTCAGATACGCAGTATTTT. The V call is TRBV6-5, the J call TRBJ2-3; D may be TRBD2 (6 bases). The CDR3 has 13 amino acids. Germline lookup yields CDR1 MNHEY and CDR2 SVGAGI. V lost 6 bases and J lost 4, with 11 bases in between.

This rearrangement joins TRBV19 to TRBJ1-2; possibly TRBD1 for D (6 bases). Germline loops: CDR1 LNHDA, CDR2 SQIVND (reference sequence). V was shortened by 8 bases and J by 2 bases, with 12 bases between the two germline ends. This CDR3 is built from 13 residues. The CDR3 DNA follows: TGTGCCAGTGCGGCAGGGGTCAACTATGGCTACACCTTC. It encodes CASAAGVNYGYTF.

The J gene is TRBJ1-1, the V gene TRBV27, with a tentative D call TRBD1 (6 bases). V lost 4 bases and J lost 6, with 18 bases in between. Germline CDR1 and CDR2: MNHEY and SMNVEV (reference sequence). The CDR3 loop spans 15 amino acids. The CDR3 DNA sequence: TGTGCCAGCAGTTATTCCGGGACACCCAGGGCTGAAGCTTTCTTT. This translates into CASSYSGTPRAEAFF.